Given below is one T cell receptor beta chain in context. The sample is drawn from a study of low-dose radiotherapy and immunotherapy resistance in tumors. The wider study: A total of 13 Gy over 26 weeks was given to Cohort 2 as 1 Gy per fraction every two weeks. Cyclophosphamide went in intravenously at 200 mg/m2 every two weeks, one day before radiation and immunotherapy.

Time point reported: after trial treatment. Treatment given: LDRT plus nivolumab, ipilimumab, low-dose cyclophosphamide and aspirin (RACIN trial). Primers targeting TRAV and TRBV primed first-strand cDNA, covering alpha and beta chains. With a V-primer adapter and a constant-region primer, TCRs were amplified for 20 to 25 PCR cycles. Each CDR3 protein gets one entry after TCRdb re-called the reads with MiXCR. The sample shows approximately 80,000 distinct CDR3 sequences, over 15% of them seen only once. Trimming at V came to 3 bases and at J to 0 bases, leaving 5 bases not matched to a gene. Germline assignment: CDR1 DFQATT and CDR2 SNEGSKA (reference sequence). The CDR3 covers 17 residues.

The TCR sequence derives from a male donor with prostate cancer. The sample was PBMCs, taken after low-dose radiotherapy plus immunotherapy. The chain employs TRBV20-1 and TRBJ2-1; 13 bases fit TRBD2. As DNA, the CDR3 is TGCAGTGCTAGGGGGGGACTAGCGGGGCCCTCCTACAATGAGCAGTTCTTC. Translated, it gives CSARGGLAGPSYNEQFF.